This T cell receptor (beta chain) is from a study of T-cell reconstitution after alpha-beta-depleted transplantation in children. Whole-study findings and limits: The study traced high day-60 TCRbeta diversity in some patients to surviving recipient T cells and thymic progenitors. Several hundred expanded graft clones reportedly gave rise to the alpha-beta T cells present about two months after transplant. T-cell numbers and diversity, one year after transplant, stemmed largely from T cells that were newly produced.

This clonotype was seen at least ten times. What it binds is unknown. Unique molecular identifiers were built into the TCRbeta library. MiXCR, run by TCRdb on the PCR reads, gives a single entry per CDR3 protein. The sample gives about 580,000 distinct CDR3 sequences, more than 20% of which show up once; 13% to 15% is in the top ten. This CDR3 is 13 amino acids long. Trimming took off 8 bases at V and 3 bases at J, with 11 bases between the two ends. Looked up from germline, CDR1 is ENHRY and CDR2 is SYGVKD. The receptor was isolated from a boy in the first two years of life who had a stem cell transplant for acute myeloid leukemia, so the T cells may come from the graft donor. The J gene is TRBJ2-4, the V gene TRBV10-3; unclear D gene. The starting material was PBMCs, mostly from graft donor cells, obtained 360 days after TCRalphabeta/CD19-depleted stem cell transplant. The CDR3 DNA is TGTGCCATCTTAGACGAGATCAAAAACATTCAGTACTTC. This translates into CAILDEIKNIQYF.